This TCR beta chain is from a study of TIL therapy for anti-PD-1-resistant metastatic lung cancer. Described time point: pre-treatment sample, taken before nivolumab and TIL therapy. There are 14 residues in the CDR3. CDR1 is SQVTM, CDR2 ANQGSEA, per germline. The libraries were made with immunoSEQ v3. The protocol was immunoSEQ multiplex PCR, while the TCRdb copy is restricted to in-frame clones and leaves out a portion. The data contain about 19,000 clones, 75% to 80% of them singletons. Sequenced material: blood, taken at baseline. This chain links TRBV29-1 with TRBJ2-3, with 9 bases lining up with TRBD2. This TCR derives from a person aged 25-80 years with non-small cell lung cancer. CDR3 residues: CSSLAGVGTDTQYF. The CDR3 nucleotides are TGCAGTTCGTTAGCGGGAGTGGGGACAGATACGCAGTATTTT.